Each of the 25 T cell receptor beta chains below was sequenced from the same sample in a study of T cell responses to AZD1222 COVID-19 vaccine. The table came from immunoSEQ multiplex PCR; TCRdb's copy has only in-frame clones and leaves some out. The sample includes 140,000 to 150,000 clones, over 90% of them seen just once. The material sequenced was peripheral blood, taken on day 0 of AZD1222 vaccination. These receptors were collected from an adult in good health.

V and J are TRBV6-1 and TRBJ1-2; the D is unclear. Deletions cut 2 bases from V and 4 bases from J, with 14 bases between. Germline V gene sequence: CDR1 MNHNS, CDR2 SASEGT. The length of the CDR3 is 15 residues. CDR3 in DNA: TGTGCCAGCAGTGAATCATGGGTCAGTATCTATGGCTACACCTTC. Encoded protein: CASSESWVSIYGYTF.

The rearrangement links TRBV5-4 to TRBJ2-5; D possibly corresponds to TRBD2 (6 bases). The CDR3 length is 17 residues. Per the germline V gene, CDR1 is SGHNT and CDR2 is YYREEE (reference sequence). V was pared by 2 bases and J by 2 bases, with 19 bases between. CDR3: CASSLRISGLGQETQYF. The CDR3 coding sequence is TGTGCCAGCAGCTTAAGGATAAGCGGGCTTGGGCAAGAGACCCAGTACTTC.

The chain is built from TRBV10-2 and TRBJ1-2, with D possibly matching TRBD1 (6 bases). The CDR3 runs 14 residues. Germline-derived CDR1 and CDR2 are WSHSY and SAAADI. Trimming took 0 bases from V and 3 from J, leaving 8 bases between them. CDR3: CASSESEGDYGYTF. The CDR3 nucleotides read TGCGCCAGCAGTGAGTCCGAGGGGGACTATGGCTACACCTTC.

The CDR3: CASSRDRGLNTEAFF. CDR3 DNA: TGTGCCAGCAGCCGCGACAGGGGGCTGAACACTGAAGCTTTCTTT. The V gene is TRBV2, the J gene TRBJ1-1; TRBD1 agrees at 10 bases. This CDR3 comprises 15 residues. J lost 0 bases, V lost 6 bases, and 4 bases had no gene match. From germline, CDR1 is SNHLY and CDR2 FYNNEI.

This chain uses TRBV6-5 with TRBJ2-2; D ambiguous. Germline V lookup: CDR1 MNHEY, CDR2 SVGAGI. This CDR3 comprises 14 residues. Trimming shortened V by 0 bases and J by 3 bases, and 5 bases separated the two germline ends. The chain's CDR3 is CASSYSGYTGELFF. The DNA for the CDR3 is TGTGCCAGCAGTTACTCAGGTTACACCGGGGAGCTGTTTTTT.

The V gene is TRBV19, the J gene TRBJ2-7; D might be TRBD1 (5 bases). V was cut by 4 bases and J by 6 bases, with 16 bases left in between. Germline V lookup: CDR1 LNHDA, CDR2 SQIVND (reference sequence). CDR3 length: 14 amino acids. The DNA for the CDR3 is TGTGCCAGTAGTACGGCGGCATTTAGGGGCGAGCAGTACTTC. It codes for CASSTAAFRGEQYF. Full variable domain (outside the CDR3, taken from reference TRBV19 and TRBJ2-7): DGGITQSPKYLFRKEGQNVTLSCEQNLNHDAMYWYRQDPGQGLRLIYYSQIVNDFQKGDIAEGYSVSREKKESFPLTVTSAQKNPTAFYLCASSTAAFRGEQYFGPGTRLTVT.

The CDR3 here is CASSGARGPLYYGYTF. For the CDR3, the DNA is TGTGCCAGCAGTGGAGCCAGGGGGCCGCTATACTATGGCTACACCTTC. The chain links TRBV2 to TRBJ1-2, with 8 positions matching TRBD1. The CDR3 covers 16 residues. J lost 3 bases, V lost 4 bases, and 10 bases had no gene match. CDR1 is SNHLY and CDR2 is FYNNEI in the germline V gene.

The CDR3 reads CASSLERGTREQYF. The CDR3 region has the DNA TGCGCCAGCAGCTTGGAGCGGGGGACAAGGGAGCAGTACTTC. The V gene is TRBV5-1, the J gene TRBJ2-7; TRBD2 matches at 8 bases. The germline CDR1 and CDR2 sequences are SGHRS and YFSETQ. The J segment lost 7 bases and the V segment lost 0 bases, leaving 6 bases of the junction unmatched. The CDR3 runs to 14 residues.

This clone was observed a single time. CDR3: CAWPSNYGYTF. DNA for the CDR3: TGTGCCTGGCCTTCTAACTATGGCTACACCTTC. The chain couples TRBV30 to TRBJ1-2; no reliable D call. Per the germline V gene, CDR1 is GTSNPN and CDR2 is SVGIG (reference sequence). The CDR3 has 11 amino acids. V lost 5 bases and J 0 bases, leaving 4 bases between the germline ends. Drawing the rest from reference TRBV30 and TRBJ1-2, the complete variable domain is SQTIHQWPATLVQPVGSPLSLECTVEGTSNPNLYWYRQAAGRGLQLLFYSVGIGQISSEVPQNLSASRPQDRQFILSSKKLLLSDSGFYLCAWPSNYGYTFGSGTRLTVV.

This rearrangement joins TRBV18 to TRBJ2-3; D possibly matches TRBD1 or TRBD2 (5 bases each). CDR3 length equals 17 residues. Germline V gene sequence: CDR1 KGHSH, CDR2 LQKENI. Trimming took 0 bases from V and 4 from J, leaving 17 bases between them. The chain's CDR3 is CASSPPNGLAGPDTQYF. The CDR3 bases are TGTGCCAGCTCACCACCAAACGGGCTAGCAGGGCCAGATACGCAGTATTTT.

The chain links TRBV12-3 or TRBV12-4 to TRBJ1-2; D ambiguous. Trimming pared 5 bases from V and 2 bases from J, leaving 9 bases between. The CDR3 contains 13 residues. The CDR3 protein is CASSPTPNYGYTF. The CDR3 coding sequence is TGTGCCAGCAGTCCGACACCAAACTATGGCTACACCTTC.

The rearrangement links TRBV2 to TRBJ2-2, with D hard to call. This CDR3 contains 13 residues. The V end lost 5 bases, the J end lost 5 bases, and 9 bases lay between the germline ends. Germline V gene lookup returns CDR1 SNHLY and CDR2 FYNNEI. CDR3 region: CASSLLLTGELFF. The DNA of the CDR3 is TGTGCCAGCAGTCTTCTTTTAACCGGGGAGCTGTTTTTT.

The J gene is TRBJ1-2, the V gene TRBV6-1, with D unclear. Germline values: CDR1 MNHNS, CDR2 SASEGT. Trimming took off 3 bases at V and 0 bases at J, with 11 bases between the two ends. The CDR3 is made up of 15 amino acids. The CDR3 DNA reads TGTGCCAGCAGTGAGGGCCCCGGAGCTAACTATGGCTACACCTTC. It yields the protein CASSEGPGANYGYTF.

V usage is TRBV30 and J usage is TRBJ1-2; D is unresolved. This CDR3 spans 11 amino acids. V lost 8 bases, J lost 8 bases, and 15 bases lay in between. The germline CDR1 and CDR2 sequences are GTSNPN and SVGIG (reference sequence). CDR3 nucleotides: TGTGCCGGCCGTTTAACGGGGGGCTACACCTTC. This encodes CAGRLTGGYTF.

This chain joins TRBV19 and TRBJ2-5, with 14 positions matching TRBD2. V lost 1 base, J lost 6 bases, and 4 bases stayed unmatched. In germline, CDR1 is LNHDA, CDR2 SQIVND (reference sequence). The CDR3 is made up of 16 amino acids. CDR3 in amino acids: CASSIGGTSGRQTQYF. CDR3 DNA sequence: TGTGCCAGTAGTATAGGGGGGACTAGCGGGAGACAGACCCAGTACTTC.

With respect to this clone: A junction end diverges from the germline sequence, so it may reflect a read error. The J gene is TRBJ2-1, the V gene TRBV29-1, with no clear D. This CDR3 contains 13 residues. Germline V lookup: CDR1 SQVTM, CDR2 ANQGSEA. CDR3 amino acids: CSADIGSYNGQFF. The CDR3 DNA follows: TGCAGCGCTGACATCGGCTCCTACAATGGGCAGTTCTTC.

The J gene is TRBJ2-7, the V gene TRBV28, with 10 nucleotides matching TRBD1. Unmatched junction bases numbered 6, after V lost 5 bases and J lost 5 bases. This CDR3 has 14 amino acids. Germline values: CDR1 MDHEN, CDR2 SYDVKM. This CDR3 is CASSGGGQGNEQYF. For the CDR3, the DNA is TGTGCCAGCAGTGGGGGGGGACAGGGGAACGAGCAGTACTTC. Based on the CDR3 plus reference TRBV28 and TRBJ2-7, the full variable domain is DVKVTQSSRYLVKRTGEKVFLECVQDMDHENMFWYRQDPGLGLRLIYFSYDVKMKEKGDIPEGYSVSREKKERFSLILESASTNQTSMYLCASSGGGQGNEQYFGPGTRLTVT.

The chain joins TRBV24-1 to TRBJ1-1; D is unresolved. CDR1 and CDR2 (germline): KGHDR, SFDVKD. V was pared by 8 bases and J by 3 bases, with 12 bases between. The CDR3 spans 13 residues. The CDR3 loop reads CATKEGGDTEAFF. CDR3 in DNA: TGTGCCACCAAGGAAGGCGGAGACACTGAAGCTTTCTTT.

This rearrangement joins TRBV2 to TRBJ2-7; 10 bases map to TRBD1. V lost 8 bases to trimming and J lost 7 bases; unmatched junction nucleotides: 8. The CDR3 is made up of 13 amino acids. Germline assignment: CDR1 SNHLY and CDR2 FYNNEI. The CDR3 protein is CASSSGTGVEQYF. DNA for the CDR3: TGTGCCAGCTCCTCGGGGACAGGGGTTGAGCAGTACTTC.

This clone was picked up one time. J is TRBJ2-5 and V is TRBV30; no firm D call. CDR1 is GTSNPN and CDR2 is SVGIG in the germline V gene (reference sequence). The CDR3 loop spans 14 amino acids. V was pared by 2 bases and J by 1 base, with 11 bases between. CDR3 region: CAWSKGDLQETQYF. CDR3 sequence (DNA): TGTGCCTGGAGTAAAGGTGATCTCCAAGAGACCCAGTACTTC.

V and J are TRBV5-1 and TRBJ2-1; 7 nucleotides align to TRBD1. V gave up 0 bases and J gave up 0 bases; unmatched junction bases: 6. The CDR3 runs to 17 residues. Germline V gene data show CDR1 as SGHRS and CDR2 as YFSETQ. The CDR3 DNA is TGCGCCAGCAGCTTGGCGTGGGACAGCTTCTCCTACAATGAGCAGTTCTTC. Translated, it gives CASSLAWDSFSYNEQFF.

This clone was picked up one time. The chain combines TRBV7-9 with TRBJ1-1; possible D gene TRBD1, 6 bases. Germline V gene data show CDR1 as SEHNR and CDR2 as FQNEAQ (reference sequence). The V and J ends lost 3 bases and 4 bases respectively, with 12 bases between them. The CDR3 has 14 amino acids. In DNA form, the CDR3 reads TGTGCCAGCAGCTTTACAAGGGGGGGCACTGAAGCTTTCTTT. Its protein product is CASSFTRGGTEAFF. The variable domain in full, completed from reference TRBV7-9 and TRBJ1-1, reads DTGVSQNPRHKITKRGQNVTFRCDPISEHNRLYWYRQTLGQGPEFLTYFQNEAQLEKSRLLSDRFSAERPKGSFSTLEIQRTEQGDSAMYLCASSFTRGGTEAFFGQGTRLTVV.

The chain uses TRBV5-4 and TRBJ2-5; D perhaps matches TRBD2 (6 bases). The CDR3 is 14 residues long. The germline CDR1 and CDR2 sequences are SGHNT and YYREEE (reference sequence). Trimming pared 4 bases from V and 0 bases from J, leaving 10 bases between. The CDR3 coding sequence is TGTGCCAGCAGCGGGGAGGACTACCAAGAGACCCAGTACTTC. As protein: CASSGEDYQETQYF.

The chain employs TRBV11-2 and TRBJ2-7; TRBD1 agrees at 7 bases. J gave up 0 bases and V 2 bases, and 4 bases lay outside the gene matches. The germline V gene has CDR1 SGHAT and CDR2 FQNNGV. This CDR3 is 15 amino acids long. The CDR3 DNA reads TGTGCCAGCAGCTTAAATAGGGACAGCTCCTACGAGCAGTACTTC. This gives the protein CASSLNRDSSYEQYF.

V usage is TRBV7-9 and J usage is TRBJ2-3, with no clear D. Trimming took off 3 bases at V and 2 bases at J, with 9 bases between the two ends. The length of the CDR3 is 14 residues. In germline, CDR1 is SEHNR, CDR2 FQNEAQ (reference sequence). CDR3 sequence reads: CASSFGRVTDTQYF. CDR3 in DNA: TGTGCCAGCAGCTTTGGACGGGTCACAGATACGCAGTATTTT.